This passage covers 27 T cell receptor beta chains from one sample sequenced in a study of blood T cell repertoires in COVID-19. Produced via immunoSEQ multiplex PCR; TCRdb's table is partial and in-frame only. The sample carries approximately 62,000 clones, roughly 72% recorded once. The sequenced sample was peripheral blood. The receptors derive from a woman aged 45-60 years with active or convalescent COVID-19.

This chain's CDR3 is CASSLTSDTQYF. CDR3 nucleotide sequence: TGTGCCAGCAGCCTTACTAGCGATACGCAGTATTTT. The J gene is TRBJ2-3, the V gene TRBV6-2 or TRBV6-3, with D possibly TRBD2 on 6 matching bases. CDR1 and CDR2 from the germline V gene are MNHEY and SVGEGT. V lost 6 bases and J 6 bases, leaving 10 bases between the germline ends. The CDR3 contains 12 residues.

This chain joins TRBV27 and TRBJ2-5; 12 bases match TRBD2. CDR3 length equals 15 residues. Per germline, CDR1 MNHEY and CDR2 SMNVEV (reference sequence). With V trimmed by 3 bases and J by 3 bases, 2 bases remained unmatched. The CDR3 coding sequence is TGTGCCAGCAGTTTCCTAGCGGGAGGGAAAGAGACCCAGTACTTC. It encodes CASSFLAGGKETQYF.

This clone was seen a few times. The CDR3 loop is CASSQGGGRADTQYF. CDR3 DNA: TGTGCCAGCAGCCAAGGAGGCGGGAGGGCAGATACGCAGTATTTT. The J gene is TRBJ2-3, the V gene TRBV3-1 (or the pseudogene TRBV3-2); 9 bases align to TRBD2. With V trimmed by 1 base and J by 4 bases, 3 bases remained unmatched. CDR1 and CDR2 (germline): LGHDT, YNNKEL (reference sequence). This CDR3 region has 15 residues.

This clone was detected a few times. The chain combines TRBV7-2 with TRBJ2-7, with 9 positions matching TRBD1. After removal of 5 bases from V and 3 bases from J, the junction contained 8 bases not matched to a gene. Per the germline V gene, CDR1 is SGHTA and CDR2 is FQGNSA. The CDR3 sequence is 15 residues long. As DNA, the CDR3 is TGTGCCAGCAGCACTCGACAGGGGGGACTCTACGAGCAGTACTTC. Translating it yields CASSTRQGGLYEQYF.

This clone showed up just once. The chain combines TRBV4-3 with TRBJ2-6, with 10 bases identical to TRBD1. V lost 3 bases and J lost 4; bases outside the gene matches: 6. Looked up from germline, CDR1 is LGHNA and CDR2 is YSLEER. The length of the CDR3 is 17 residues. The CDR3: CASSQERQGAGANVLTF. The CDR3 coding sequence is TGCGCCAGCAGCCAGGAAAGACAGGGGGCCGGGGCCAACGTCCTGACTTTC.

The rearrangement links TRBV19 to TRBJ1-2, with 7 bases aligning to TRBD1. Unmatched junction bases numbered 3, after V lost 1 base and J lost 4 bases. From germline, CDR1 is LNHDA and CDR2 SQIVND (reference sequence). The CDR3 totals 14 residues. CDR3 DNA sequence: TGTGCCAGTAGTATAGGACAGGGCGGCTATGGCTACACCTTC. This sequence encodes CASSIGQGGYGYTF.

The chain carries TRBV5-1 and TRBJ2-2; 11 positions agree with TRBD1. Germline CDR1 is SGHRS and CDR2 is YFSETQ. Trimming took 0 bases from V and 6 from J; bases not matched to a gene: 4. The CDR3 has 16 amino acids. For the CDR3, the DNA is TGCGCCAGCAGCTTGGAAGGACAGGGGGCCGCCGGGGAGCTGTTTTTT. This codes for CASSLEGQGAAGELFF.

The chain joins TRBV14 to TRBJ2-3, with TRBD2 as a possible D gene (5 bases). CDR1 SGHDN and CDR2 FVKESK come from the germline V gene. The CDR3 runs 17 residues. Trimming removed 4 bases from V and 0 bases from J, with 17 bases in between. The CDR3 region has the DNA TGTGCCAGCAGCCCGCGGAGGCGGGTTGGTAGCACAGATACGCAGTATTTT. As protein: CASSPRRRVGSTDTQYF. The complete variable domain, with remaining parts taken from reference TRBV14 and TRBJ2-3, reads EAGVTQFPSHSVIEKGQTVTLRCDPISGHDNLYWYRRVMGKEIKFLLHFVKESKQDESGMPNNRFLAERTGGTYSTLKVQPAELEDSGVYFCASSPRRRVGSTDTQYFGPGTRLTVL.

This sequence joins TRBV10-3 and TRBJ1-1; 7 bases are shared with TRBD1. Germline lookup yields CDR1 ENHRY and CDR2 SYGVKD. V shed 4 bases and J 0 bases; nucleotides not matched to a gene: 8. The CDR3 loop spans 16 amino acids. The CDR3 reads CAISGSKTGLNTEAFF. CDR3 DNA: TGTGCCATCAGTGGATCCAAGACAGGGTTGAACACTGAAGCTTTCTTT.

The V gene is TRBV18, the J gene TRBJ1-5; 10 bases match TRBD1. V lost 6 bases, J lost 6 bases, and 8 bases stayed unmatched. CDR3 length equals 15 residues. Germline loops: CDR1 KGHSH, CDR2 LQKENI. CDR3 bases: TGTGCCAGCTCCGGCCTTTGGGACAGGGGTCAGCCCCAGCATTTT. Its protein is CASSGLWDRGQPQHF.

The V and J genes are TRBV6-2 or TRBV6-3 and TRBJ2-7, with 11 nucleotides matching TRBD2. The CDR3 contains 13 residues. CDR1 is MNHEY, CDR2 SVGEGT, per germline. Losses at the gene ends were 0 bases for V and 12 bases for J; bases not matched to a gene: 4. This CDR3 reads CASSYSRTSGLYF. Here the CDR3 DNA reads TGTGCCAGCAGTTACTCACGGACTAGCGGGCTGTACTTC.

The chain combines TRBV7-2 with TRBJ2-3; no reliable D call. Germline V gene data show CDR1 as SGHTA and CDR2 as FQGNSA. V was cut by 3 bases and J by 2 bases, with 3 bases left in between. The CDR3 is made up of 12 amino acids. The CDR3 coding sequence is TGTGCCAGCAGCTTTAACACAGATACGCAGTATTTT. Translated: CASSFNTDTQYF.

In this sample, this clone turned up a few times. This rearrangement joins TRBV6-5 to TRBJ2-1, with a weak D call TRBD2 (6 bases). V dropped 3 bases and J dropped 8 bases, with 20 bases sitting between them. Germline V gives CDR1 MNHEY, CDR2 SVGAGI. The CDR3 is 16 residues long. The CDR3 DNA follows: TGTGCCAGCAGTTATCTCGGGGAGGCGGGTAAGGATGAGCAGTTCTTC. This codes for CASSYLGEAGKDEQFF.

This chain connects TRBV18 to TRBJ2-7, with D tentatively TRBD2 (6 bases). From germline, CDR1 is KGHSH and CDR2 LQKENI. Trimming shortened V by 3 bases and J by 3 bases, and 15 bases separated the two germline ends. The CDR3 contains 15 residues. The CDR3: CASSPGRPNIYEQYF. CDR3 bases: TGTGCCAGCTCACCGGGGAGGCCGAACATCTACGAGCAGTACTTC. Supplemented by reference TRBV18 and TRBJ2-7, the full variable domain reads NAGVMQNPRHLVRRRGQEARLRCSPMKGHSHVYWYRQLPEEGLKFMVYLQKENIIDESGMPKERFSAEFPKEGPSILRIQQVVRGDSAAYFCASSPGRPNIYEQYFGPGTRLTVT.

V and J are TRBV10-3 and TRBJ2-7; 11 bases are a match to TRBD2. The junction had 5 bases not matched to a gene; V was cut back by 7 bases and J by 0 bases. Germline V gene data show CDR1 as ENHRY and CDR2 as SYGVKD. The CDR3 spans 15 residues. CDR3 in amino acids: CAITPGLAVSYEQYF. CDR3 bases: TGTGCCATCACCCCGGGACTAGCGGTCTCCTACGAGCAGTACTTC.

The V call is TRBV10-3, the J call TRBJ1-6; 7 nucleotides align to TRBD1. With 2 bases clipped from V and 5 bases from J, the junction kept 6 bases outside the gene matches. Germline CDR1 reads ENHRY; CDR2 reads SYGVKD. This CDR3 comprises 16 residues. The CDR3 region is CAISEPRGQHNSPLHF. Written as DNA, the CDR3 is TGTGCCATCAGTGAGCCGAGGGGACAGCATAATTCACCCCTCCACTTT.

The chain joins TRBV30 to TRBJ2-4; 7 bases align to TRBD2. The V segment lost 5 bases and the J segment 0 bases; nucleotides outside the gene matches: 7. Germline V CDR1 and CDR2: GTSNPN, SVGIG (reference sequence). This CDR3 has 15 residues. CDR3 coding DNA: TGTGCCTGGTCTTCGCGGGGGTTAGCCAAAAACATTCAGTACTTC. It encodes CAWSSRGLAKNIQYF.

This clone appeared once. The chain has TRBV6-1 and TRBJ1-3; D possibly corresponds to TRBD1 (5 bases). The CDR3 spans 15 residues. V dropped 3 bases and J dropped 5 bases, with 14 bases sitting between them. Germline CDR1 reads MNHNS; CDR2 reads SASEGT. The CDR3 DNA sequence: TGTGCCAGCAGTGATAAAATGGGGACTCGAAACACCATATATTTT. Its protein product is CASSDKMGTRNTIYF.

V gene TRBV19 combines with J gene TRBJ1-3; the D gene is possibly TRBD1 (5 bases). The ends were cut back, 6 bases at V and 0 bases at J, with 12 bases in the middle. The CDR3 sequence is 15 residues long. CDR1 and CDR2 from the germline V gene are LNHDA and SQIVND (reference sequence). CDR3 residues: CASSHRLDSGNTIYF. The CDR3 DNA is TGTGCCAGTAGCCACAGGCTTGACTCTGGAAACACCATATATTTT.

This chain links TRBV5-4 with TRBJ1-2, with D possibly matching TRBD1 (6 bases). Germline lookup yields CDR1 SGHNT and CDR2 YYREEE (reference sequence). The V end was cut by 3 bases, the J end by 8 bases, with 17 bases between. CDR3 length equals 14 residues. In DNA, the CDR3 is TGTGCCAGCAGCTGGGGGCAGGGTCGGGGAGGCTACACCTTC. Its protein product is CASSWGQGRGGYTF.

In its sample, this clone was seen a few times. The chain employs TRBV5-6 and TRBJ2-7; 10 bases fit TRBD1. Germline V gene lookup returns CDR1 SGHDT and CDR2 YYEEEE. This CDR3 contains 16 residues. V dropped 4 bases and J dropped 3; count of bases not matched to a gene: 10. The CDR3 sequence is CASSAGTGVRYYEQYF. In nucleotides, the CDR3 is TGTGCCAGCAGCGCGGGGACAGGGGTACGCTACTACGAGCAGTACTTC. Complete variable domain (other parts from reference TRBV5-6 and TRBJ2-7): DAGVTQSPTHLIKTRGQQVTLRCSPKSGHDTVSWYQQALGQGPQFIFQYYEEEERQRGNFPDRFSGHQFPNYSSELNVNALLLGDSALYLCASSAGTGVRYYEQYFGPGTRLTVT.

The chain employs TRBV15 and TRBJ2-7; D is possibly TRBD1 (5 bases). Germline V gene sequence: CDR1 LNHNV, CDR2 YYDKDF (reference sequence). V lost 0 bases to trimming and J lost 5 bases, with 14 bases between them. The CDR3 extends over 15 amino acids. This CDR3 reads CATSRDLGRAHEQYF. In DNA, the CDR3 is TGTGCCACCAGCAGAGATTTGGGCAGGGCCCACGAGCAGTACTTC. The whole variable domain, remainder taken from reference TRBV15 and TRBJ2-7, is DAMVIQNPRYQVTQFGKPVTLSCSQTLNHNVMYWYQQKSSQAPKLLFHYYDKDFNNEADTPDNFQSRRPNTSFCFLDIRSPGLGDTAMYLCATSRDLGRAHEQYFGPGTRLTVT.

The chain is built from TRBV2 and TRBJ2-4; maybe TRBD2 (6 bases). The germline V and J ends were trimmed by 7 bases and 0 bases, with 10 bases remaining between them. CDR3 length: 14 residues. Germline V gene lookup returns CDR1 SNHLY and CDR2 FYNNEI. CDR3 bases: TGTGCCAGCATGCTGGGACTAGCCAAAAACATTCAGTACTTC. It encodes CASMLGLAKNIQYF.

This rearrangement joins TRBV11-2 to TRBJ2-7; 7 bases are shared with TRBD1. CDR3 length equals 15 residues. The V segment lost 5 bases and the J segment 0 bases; nucleotides outside the gene matches: 7. Germline loops: CDR1 SGHAT, CDR2 FQNNGV. The CDR3 region is CASSPSWTGSYEQYF. Here the CDR3 DNA reads TGTGCCAGCAGCCCCTCGTGGACAGGCTCCTACGAGCAGTACTTC.

This clone ranks as medium-sized. The rearrangement links TRBV27 to TRBJ2-5; 8 nucleotides line up with TRBD1. With V trimmed by 6 bases and J by 2 bases, 5 bases remained unmatched. CDR3 length: 14 residues. CDR1 and CDR2 (germline): MNHEY, SMNVEV (reference sequence). CDR3 in amino acids: CASSDRGGQETQYF. CDR3 DNA sequence: TGTGCCAGCAGCGACAGGGGAGGTCAAGAGACCCAGTACTTC.

J is TRBJ2-5 and V is TRBV13, with D hard to call. The CDR3 loop spans 11 amino acids. CDR1 PRHDT and CDR2 FYEKMQ come from the germline V gene (reference sequence). The ends were cut back, 5 bases at V and 7 bases at J, with 8 bases in the middle. The chain's CDR3 is CASSPGGTQYF. As DNA, the CDR3 is TGTGCCAGCAGCCCCGGTGGGACCCAGTACTTC.

The V gene is TRBV4-2, the J gene TRBJ2-1; tentatively, D is TRBD1 (5 bases). Germline lookup yields CDR1 LGHNA and CDR2 YNFKEQ. CDR3 length: 14 amino acids. V dropped 1 base and J dropped 6 bases, with 10 bases sitting between them. CDR3 nucleotide sequence: TGTGCCAGCAGCCAAGTTAGGGGCGGCAATGAGCAGTTCTTC. It is translated as CASSQVRGGNEQFF.